Below are 31 T cell receptor beta chains sequenced from a single sample in a study of persistence of HIV-infected CD4 T cells. This was the immunoSEQ version 4 assay in survey mode. The assay was immunoSEQ multiplex PCR, and TCRdb's table has in-frame clones only and misses some. In the table there are under 50,000 clones, approximately 91% of which are singletons. This nonspecific control used anti-CD3/anti-CD28 bead stimulation of CD4+ T cells. Sorting of responding CD4+ T cells relied on upregulated CD40 ligand together with CD69. For these TCRs, the target antigens are not known. The specimen was CD4+ T cells sorted from PBMCs after 18-hour stimulation, collected from a patient who received antiretroviral therapy. These receptors were collected from an adult man with HIV who was CMV-seropositive.

The CDR3 nucleotides read TGTGCCAGTAGTCGAGAGGGTTCCTACGAGCAGTACTTC. Protein: CASSREGSYEQYF. The chain couples TRBV19 to TRBJ2-7, with a tentative D call TRBD2 (5 bases). The V and J ends lost 5 bases and 1 base respectively, with 9 bases between them. CDR3 length: 13 residues. Germline lookup yields CDR1 LNHDA and CDR2 SQIVND (reference sequence).

The chain couples TRBV2 to TRBJ2-1, with 9 bases identical to TRBD2. The germline V gene has CDR1 SNHLY and CDR2 FYNNEI. Trimming took 7 bases from V and 10 from J; bases not matched to a gene: 11. The CDR3 is made up of 14 amino acids. The CDR3 is CASKVAGAQWEQFF. The DNA for the CDR3 is TGTGCCAGCAAGGTAGCGGGGGCCCAATGGGAGCAGTTCTTC.

The chain links TRBV3-1 (or the pseudogene TRBV3-2) to TRBJ2-7, with D possibly TRBD1 on 6 matching bases. Germline CDR1 is LGHDT and CDR2 is YNNKEL (reference sequence). Trimming took off 4 bases at V and 6 bases at J, with 16 bases between the two ends. The CDR3 is made up of 14 amino acids. CDR3 sequence (DNA): TGTGCCAGCAGCCTACCTGGACAGAAGATCGAGCAGTACTTC. This codes for CASSLPGQKIEQYF.

The chain couples TRBV2 to TRBJ2-2; D not certain. Trimming pared 3 bases from V and 0 bases from J, leaving 8 bases between. This CDR3 is built from 15 residues. Germline assignment: CDR1 SNHLY and CDR2 FYNNEI. CDR3 in DNA: TGTGCCAGCAGTGACAGCCGGGCGAACACCGGGGAGCTGTTTTTT. It codes for CASSDSRANTGELFF.

J is TRBJ2-2 and V is TRBV7-3, with D unresolved. V lost 5 bases and J lost 1, with 14 bases in between. The germline gives CDR1 SGHTA, CDR2 FQGTGA. This CDR3 has 16 residues. The DNA of the CDR3 is TGTGCCAGCAGCCCCCATGGCCCTTTGAACACCGGGGAGCTGTTTTTT. It translates to CASSPHGPLNTGELFF.

Worth noting for this clone: The sample holds other DNA sequences that translate to the same CDR3. This chain uses TRBV5-1 with TRBJ2-7, with 12 nucleotides matching TRBD2. The germline CDR1 and CDR2 sequences are SGHRS and YFSETQ. Losses at the gene ends were 0 bases for V and 3 bases for J; bases not matched to a gene: 1. CDR3 size: 15 residues. The CDR3 DNA is TGCGCCAGCAGCTTGGGGACTAGCGGGATCTACGAGCAGTACTTC. Translated: CASSLGTSGIYEQYF.

This clone has a single count. The chain carries TRBV3-1 (or the pseudogene TRBV3-2) and TRBJ1-2; no firm D call. The CDR3 has 12 amino acids. The V end lost 3 bases, the J end lost 8 bases, and 10 bases lay between the germline ends. Germline V CDR1 and CDR2: LGHDT, YNNKEL (reference sequence). The CDR3 protein is CASSHRTTGYTF. CDR3 nucleotide sequence: TGTGCCAGCAGCCATCGGACCACGGGCTACACCTTC.

V usage is TRBV7-6 and J usage is TRBJ2-1, with TRBD2 identical over 9 bases. From germline, CDR1 is SGHVS and CDR2 FNYEAQ. This CDR3 spans 15 amino acids. V trimming: 5 bases; J trimming: 9 bases; junction bases outside the gene matches: 11. The CDR3 is CASSPRGGGASEQFF. Written as DNA, the CDR3 is TGTGCCAGCAGCCCTAGGGGCGGGGGGGCTAGTGAGCAGTTCTTC.

CDR3 in DNA: TGTGCCAGCAGCTCGAGTAGCGGGGGATTCTCCGAGCAGTACTTC. Amino acid sequence: CASSSSSGGFSEQYF. J is TRBJ2-7 and V is TRBV7-2, with 9 bases lining up with TRBD2. The CDR3 loop spans 15 amino acids. Germline values: CDR1 SGHTA, CDR2 FQGNSA. The J segment lost 6 bases and the V segment lost 4 bases, leaving 10 bases of the junction unmatched.

The V gene is TRBV2, the J gene TRBJ2-7; TRBD2 might be the D (6 bases). V was trimmed by 4 bases and J by 2 bases, leaving 9 bases between them. Looked up from germline, CDR1 is SNHLY and CDR2 is FYNNEI. The CDR3 sequence is 13 residues long. The DNA of the CDR3 is TGTGCCAGCAGTGGGGGGGTCCCCTACGAGCAGTACTTC. Translating gives CASSGGVPYEQYF.

The V and J genes are TRBV7-2 and TRBJ2-1, with TRBD2 matching 12 bases. Germline values: CDR1 SGHTA, CDR2 FQGNSA. Losses at the gene ends were 3 bases for V and 4 bases for J; bases not matched to a gene: 10. This CDR3 spans 18 amino acids. CDR3 in amino acids: CASSLGPLAGGPYNEQFF. For the CDR3, the DNA is TGTGCCAGCAGCTTGGGCCCACTAGCGGGGGGTCCGTACAATGAGCAGTTCTTC.

The gene calls are TRBV6-5 and TRBJ2-3; D not resolved. Germline values: CDR1 MNHEY, CDR2 SVGAGI. This CDR3 is built from 11 residues. Trimming cost V 4 bases and J 5 bases, with 4 bases left between them. In DNA, the CDR3 is TGTGCCAGCAGTTTGCGAGATACGCAGTATTTT. Residues: CASSLRDTQYF.

This chain links TRBV28 with TRBJ2-1; 7 bases are shared with TRBD1. The CDR3 totals 16 residues. Germline V gene sequence: CDR1 MDHEN, CDR2 SYDVKM. The V gene end was trimmed by 2 bases and the J gene end by 8 bases; junction bases not matched to a gene: 12. CDR3 in amino acids: CASSLNGARGLDEQFF. Here the CDR3 DNA reads TGTGCCAGCAGTTTAAACGGGGCCAGGGGGTTGGATGAGCAGTTCTTC.

This sequence joins TRBV6-6 and TRBJ2-7, with TRBD2 identical over 7 bases. The CDR3 runs 12 residues. Trimming cost V 5 bases and J 6 bases; bases outside gene matches: 4. Germline V CDR1 and CDR2: MNHNY, SVGAGI (reference sequence). Here the CDR3 reads CASSRREGEQYF. In DNA form, the CDR3 reads TGTGCCAGCAGTCGCAGGGAGGGCGAGCAGTACTTC.

The chain recombines TRBV6-1 with TRBJ1-1; D remains ambiguous. The ends were cut back, 1 base at V and 7 bases at J, with 10 bases in the middle. CDR1 and CDR2 from the germline V gene are MNHNS and SASEGT. CDR3 length equals 13 residues. CDR3 protein: CASSEVAVNEAFF. The CDR3 nucleotides read TGTGCCAGCAGTGAAGTGGCAGTAAATGAAGCTTTCTTT.

The chain uses TRBV6-6 and TRBJ2-7; TRBD1 agrees at 9 bases. V lost 4 bases and J lost 5; bases outside the gene matches: 12. The CDR3 is 16 amino acids. Germline lookup yields CDR1 MNHNY and CDR2 SVGAGI (reference sequence). CDR3 amino acids: CASSFPAGTGSDEQYF. In DNA form, the CDR3 reads TGTGCCAGCAGTTTCCCGGCAGGGACAGGGTCGGACGAGCAGTACTTC.

This clone appeared a single time. The chain links TRBV19 to TRBJ1-4, with D unresolved. V lost 4 bases to trimming and J lost 2 bases, with 11 bases between them. The CDR3 is 15 residues long. The V gene's germline CDR1 is LNHDA and CDR2 SQIVND (reference sequence). The CDR3 DNA reads TGTGCCAGTAGTAGACGACATTCGACTAATGAAAAACTGTTTTTT. It specifies CASSRRHSTNEKLFF.

V usage is TRBV5-8 and J usage is TRBJ2-6; D may be TRBD1 (6 bases). V shed 2 bases and J shed 3 bases, with 9 bases lying between them. Germline CDR1 SGHTS, CDR2 YDEGEE. The CDR3 length is 15 residues. CDR3 protein: CASSFYRDGANVLTF. Written as DNA, the CDR3 is TGTGCCAGCAGCTTTTACAGGGATGGGGCCAACGTCCTGACTTTC. The variable domain in full, completed from reference TRBV5-8 and TRBJ2-6, reads EAGVTQSPTHLIKTRGQQATLRCSPISGHTSVYWYQQALGLGLQFLLWYDEGEERNRGNFPPRFSGRQFPNYSSELNVNALELEDSALYLCASSFYRDGANVLTFGAGSRLTVL.

This clone was counted once. The genes are TRBV18 and TRBJ1-4, with a possible D match to TRBD1 (5 bases). V was trimmed by 3 bases and J by 4 bases, leaving 15 bases between them. CDR1 and CDR2 (germline): KGHSH, LQKENI. The CDR3 is 16 amino acids. CDR3 DNA: TGTGCCAGCTCACCGCGCCAGGCTAGGGGTAATGAAAAACTGTTTTTT. It specifies CASSPRQARGNEKLFF.

The chain carries TRBV5-1 and TRBJ2-2; D ambiguous. The CDR3 spans 14 residues. CDR1 and CDR2 (germline): SGHRS, YFSETQ. The germline V and J ends were trimmed by 0 bases and 2 bases, with 5 bases remaining between them. For the CDR3, the DNA is TGCGCCAGCAGCTTGGCTAGAAACACCGGGGAGCTGTTTTTT. Translation gives CASSLARNTGELFF.

The V call is TRBV7-6, the J call TRBJ2-2; 8 bases line up with TRBD2. V lost 5 bases and J lost 7; bases outside the gene matches: 9. CDR1 and CDR2 (germline): SGHVS, FNYEAQ. CDR3 length: 15 residues. The DNA of the CDR3 is TGTGCCAGCAGCGTACGGGGGGGCCCTGACGGGGAGCTGTTTTTT. Translating it yields CASSVRGGPDGELFF.

This clone was observed a handful of times. The V and J genes are TRBV6-6 and TRBJ1-4; possible D gene TRBD1, 5 bases. Germline CDR1 MNHNY, CDR2 SVGAGI (reference sequence). Trimming left V 7 bases short and J 8 bases short, with 14 bases between. The CDR3 consists of 13 residues. The CDR3 DNA sequence: TGTGCCAGCACCCAGCGGGGGAACGAAAAACTGTTTTTT. This encodes CASTQRGNEKLFF.

The chain carries TRBV9 and TRBJ2-7; 7 bases are a match to TRBD2. The CDR3 sequence is 14 residues long. Germline CDR1 reads SGDLS; CDR2 reads YYNGEE. V lost 0 bases, J lost 5 bases, and 5 bases stayed unmatched. In DNA, the CDR3 is TGTGCCAGCAGCGTAGGAGCGGGGCAGGACGAGCAGTACTTC. Amino acids: CASSVGAGQDEQYF.

As regards this clone: The junction departs from the called germline gene at one end, perhaps through a read error. This chain links TRBV27 with TRBJ2-3; D tentatively reads TRBD1 or TRBD2 (5 bases each). CDR1 and CDR2 from the germline V gene are MNHEY and SMNVEV (reference sequence). The CDR3 runs to 13 residues. This CDR3 reads CASSTASTGTQYF. For the CDR3, the DNA is TGTGCCAGCAGCACAGCTAGCACAGGTACGCAGTATTTT.

This chain joins TRBV3-1 (or the pseudogene TRBV3-2) and TRBJ2-2; D not certain. Germline-derived CDR1 and CDR2 are LGHDT and YNNKEL (reference sequence). V was cut by 1 base and J by 4 bases, with 10 bases left in between. The CDR3 has 15 amino acids. CDR3 nucleotide sequence: TGTGCCAGCAGCCAAGGGGGTTTGAGCACCGGGGAGCTGTTTTTT. Translating it yields CASSQGGLSTGELFF.

This clone appeared once. The J gene is TRBJ2-1, the V gene TRBV7-9, with a tentative D call TRBD2 (6 bases). Deletions cut 1 base from V and 4 bases from J, with 11 bases between. From germline, CDR1 is SEHNR and CDR2 FQNEAQ (reference sequence). The CDR3 loop spans 15 amino acids. The CDR3 region has the DNA TGTGCCAGCAGCTTAGATCCGGGGGTGTACAATGAGCAGTTCTTC. Encoded protein: CASSLDPGVYNEQFF.

The chain combines TRBV3-1 (or the pseudogene TRBV3-2) with TRBJ1-1, with 8 bases aligning to TRBD1. The trim removed 0 bases at V and 2 bases at J, leaving 2 bases unmatched. Germline-derived CDR1 and CDR2 are LGHDT and YNNKEL (reference sequence). The CDR3 consists of 15 residues. The CDR3 region has the DNA TGTGCCAGCAGCCAAGAAGACAGGGGCAACACTGAAGCTTTCTTT. Its protein is CASSQEDRGNTEAFF.

The chain carries TRBV18 and TRBJ1-1; 7 bases are a match to TRBD1. This CDR3 has 14 residues. The ends lost 3 bases at V and 1 base at J; junction bases unmatched: 2. The germline V gene encodes CDR1 KGHSH and CDR2 LQKENI. The CDR3: CASSPQGGNTEAFF. CDR3 DNA sequence: TGTGCCAGCTCACCCCAGGGGGGGAACACTGAAGCTTTCTTT.

The rearrangement joins TRBV6-1 to TRBJ1-6; perhaps TRBD1 as D (6 bases). This CDR3 is 15 amino acids long. V was cut by 3 bases and J by 6 bases, with 12 bases left in between. Germline CDR1 is MNHNS and CDR2 is SASEGT. The CDR3 nucleotides are TGTGCCAGCAGTGACACGGGCAGGGGTAATTCACCCCTCCACTTT. Its translation is CASSDTGRGNSPLHF.

This chain uses TRBV19 with TRBJ2-1, with a possible D match to TRBD1 (7 bases). The CDR3 contains 14 residues. CDR1 LNHDA and CDR2 SQIVND come from the germline V gene (reference sequence). V was clipped by 7 bases and J by 9 bases, with 19 bases between them. The CDR3 coding sequence is TGTGCCAGTATAGGGGGCGGCCGGCGGGGTGAGCAGTTCTTC. The encoded protein is CASIGGGRRGEQFF. Combining the CDR3 with reference TRBV19 and TRBJ2-1 gives the whole variable domain DGGITQSPKYLFRKEGQNVTLSCEQNLNHDAMYWYRQDPGQGLRLIYYSQIVNDFQKGDIAEGYSVSREKKESFPLTVTSAQKNPTAFYLCASIGGGRRGEQFFGPGTRLTVL.

The chain is built from TRBV5-4 and TRBJ1-1; TRBD1 might be the D (5 bases). The CDR3 consists of 14 residues. Germline V gives CDR1 SGHNT, CDR2 YYREEE (reference sequence). V gave up 2 bases and J gave up 5 bases, with 13 bases separating them. The CDR3 DNA reads TGTGCCAGCAGCTTTGGAGGGGTTGGAACTGAAGCTTTCTTT. This encodes CASSFGGVGTEAFF.